A single sample gave rise to the 13 T cell receptor beta chains below, sequenced in a study of cytomegalovirus exposure and HLA in healthy donors. The PCR had 60 Vbeta and 13 Jbeta primers. Clones were read by immunoSEQ multiplex PCR, and TCRdb kept only the in-frame ones, dropping some. The sample includes 130,000 to 150,000 clones, nearly 80% of them seen just once. Sequenced input: PBMCs. These receptors were obtained from a man in his forties in good health and CMV-seropositive.

V and J are TRBV7-3 and TRBJ2-2; TRBD1 agrees at 11 bases. This CDR3 has 19 amino acids. The V segment lost 5 bases and the J segment 2 bases; nucleotides outside the gene matches: 13. The V gene's germline CDR1 is SGHTA and CDR2 FQGTGA. The CDR3 region has the DNA TGTGCCAGCAGCATCCCCGGTCCGGGGACAGGGGGAAACACCGGGGAGCTGTTTTTT. Protein: CASSIPGPGTGGNTGELFF.

The chain links TRBV25-1 to TRBJ2-3, with a tentative D call TRBD2 (6 bases). V lost 1 base to trimming and J lost 6 bases, with 17 bases between them. Germline-derived CDR1 and CDR2 are MGHDK and SYGVNS. The CDR3 sequence is 16 residues long. The CDR3 sequence: CASSEFWEANGDTQYF. The CDR3 nucleotides read TGTGCCAGCAGTGAATTTTGGGAGGCCAATGGGGATACGCAGTATTTT.

Only a few counts were recorded for this clone. The chain recombines TRBV9 with TRBJ2-3; D is perhaps TRBD1 (5 bases). The CDR3 has 13 residues. CDR1 and CDR2 (germline): SGDLS, YYNGEE. The germline V and J ends were trimmed by 3 bases and 4 bases, with 9 bases remaining between them. CDR3 sequence: CASSGRVADTQYF. In DNA form, the CDR3 reads TGTGCCAGCAGCGGCAGGGTAGCAGATACGCAGTATTTT.

The chain couples TRBV4-1 to TRBJ1-2; no reliable D call. This CDR3 has 16 residues. Germline V lookup: CDR1 MGHRA, CDR2 YSYEKL. Trimming stripped 0 bases from V and 2 bases from J, with 13 bases between. CDR3 amino acids: CASSQDSTPRNYGYTF. The CDR3 DNA reads as TGCGCCAGCAGCCAAGATTCCACCCCCAGGAACTATGGCTACACCTTC.

This clone was counted a single time. V gene TRBV2 combines with J gene TRBJ2-2; 7 positions agree with TRBD1. The trim removed 5 bases at V and 0 bases at J, leaving 3 bases unmatched. Germline lookup yields CDR1 SNHLY and CDR2 FYNNEI. The CDR3 contains 15 residues. The CDR3 nucleotides read TGTGCCAGCAGTAGTGGACAGGCGAACACCGGGGAGCTGTTTTTT. Its translation is CASSSGQANTGELFF.

The genes are TRBV25-1 and TRBJ1-5; D is ambiguous. Germline CDR1 is MGHDK and CDR2 is SYGVNS. V lost 4 bases, J lost 0 bases, and 7 bases lay in between. The CDR3 has 14 amino acids. The CDR3 DNA sequence: TGTGCCAGCAGTGCCCGGGATAGCAATCAGCCCCAGCATTTT. Its translation: CASSARDSNQPQHF.

The V call is TRBV5-4, the J call TRBJ2-1; 7 positions match TRBD1. The CDR3 length is 15 residues. In germline, CDR1 is SGHNT, CDR2 YYREEE (reference sequence). The J segment lost 6 bases and the V segment lost 2 bases, leaving 8 bases of the junction unmatched. The CDR3 nucleotides read TGTGCCAGCAGCTTCCGGGACAGATGTTGCAATGAGCAGTTCTTC. Amino acid sequence: CASSFRDRCCNEQFF.

The rearrangement joins TRBV5-6 to TRBJ2-5, with 7 bases that match TRBD1. In germline, CDR1 is SGHDT, CDR2 YYEEEE. The V gene end was trimmed by 1 base and the J gene end by 9 bases; junction bases not matched to a gene: 12. This CDR3 contains 15 residues. The CDR3 protein is CASSLYGTEKEAQYF. In DNA form, the CDR3 reads TGTGCCAGCAGCTTGTATGGGACAGAGAAGGAGGCCCAGTACTTC.

This clone has only one observation. The chain couples TRBV7-3 to TRBJ1-1; D is perhaps TRBD1 (5 bases). V was cut by 5 bases and J by 5 bases, with 18 bases left in between. Germline V gene sequence: CDR1 SGHTA, CDR2 FQGTGA. The CDR3 consists of 15 residues. The CDR3 DNA sequence: TGTGCCAGCAGCGAACAAGGGGTGGGAGGGACTGAAGCTTTCTTT. Protein product: CASSEQGVGGTEAFF.

V usage is TRBV27 and J usage is TRBJ2-1, with 8 bases fitting TRBD2. The CDR3 is 15 amino acids. Germline CDR1 MNHEY, CDR2 SMNVEV (reference sequence). With 6 bases clipped from V and 6 bases from J, the junction kept 10 bases outside the gene matches. The CDR3 is CASRLGLAPSNEQFF. The CDR3 bases are TGTGCCAGCAGACTTGGACTAGCCCCCTCCAATGAGCAGTTCTTC.

V usage is TRBV15 and J usage is TRBJ2-3, with 7 bases matching TRBD1. From germline, CDR1 is LNHNV and CDR2 YYDKDF (reference sequence). After removal of 1 base from V and 5 bases from J, the junction contained 12 bases not matched to a gene. The CDR3 sequence is 17 residues long. CDR3 sequence reads: CATSRVGQDRLEDTQYF. CDR3 DNA sequence: TGTGCCACCAGCAGAGTGGGGCAGGACAGGCTAGAAGATACGCAGTATTTT.

This clone showed up just once. The chain employs TRBV6-5 and TRBJ2-7, with D unclear. Trimming took 8 bases from V and 5 from J, leaving 10 bases between them. The CDR3 runs to 11 residues. Germline V gives CDR1 MNHEY, CDR2 SVGAGI. The CDR3 coding sequence is TGTGCCAGCGGAGATGCGAACGAGCAGTACTTC. Translated, it gives CASGDANEQYF.

This chain links TRBV27 with TRBJ2-6; D uncertain. This CDR3 is 14 amino acids long. Trimming shortened V by 5 bases and J by 0 bases, and 5 bases separated the two germline ends. Germline V gene sequence: CDR1 MNHEY, CDR2 SMNVEV (reference sequence). The CDR3 spells CASSTGSGANVLTF. CDR3 in DNA: TGTGCCAGCAGTACCGGCTCTGGGGCCAACGTCCTGACTTTC.